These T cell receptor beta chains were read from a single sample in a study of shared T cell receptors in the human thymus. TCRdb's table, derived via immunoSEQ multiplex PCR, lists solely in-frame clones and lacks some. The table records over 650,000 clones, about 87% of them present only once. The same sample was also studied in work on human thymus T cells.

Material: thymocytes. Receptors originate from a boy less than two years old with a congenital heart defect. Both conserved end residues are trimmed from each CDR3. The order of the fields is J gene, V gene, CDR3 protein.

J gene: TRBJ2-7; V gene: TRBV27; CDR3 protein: ASSFLGRGFYEQY
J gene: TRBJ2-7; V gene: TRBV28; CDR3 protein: ASSLNSSYEQY
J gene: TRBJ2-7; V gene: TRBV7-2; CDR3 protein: ASSLAPLPGATYEQY
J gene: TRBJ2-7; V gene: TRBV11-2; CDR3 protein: ASRKRARNGQGTYEQY
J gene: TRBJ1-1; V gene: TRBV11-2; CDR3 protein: ASSLVSRASTEAF
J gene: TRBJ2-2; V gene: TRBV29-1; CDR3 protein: SVPASGNPGELF
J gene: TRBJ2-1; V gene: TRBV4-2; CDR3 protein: ASSQDPRRRENFGYNEQF
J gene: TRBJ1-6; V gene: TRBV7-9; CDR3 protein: ASSLHAVSYNSPLH
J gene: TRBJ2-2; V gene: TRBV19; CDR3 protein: ASSSSDRDTGELF
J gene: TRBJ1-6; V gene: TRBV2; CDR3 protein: ASSENRVYNSPLH
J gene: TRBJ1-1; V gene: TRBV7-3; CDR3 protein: ASSLTGTGVQRLMNTEAF
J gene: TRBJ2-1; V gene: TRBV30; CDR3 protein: AWSPIHSGLAGLYNEQF
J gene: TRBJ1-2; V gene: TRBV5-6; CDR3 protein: ASSLAAGTYGYT
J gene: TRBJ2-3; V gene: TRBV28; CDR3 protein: ASSSYRKGGDTQY
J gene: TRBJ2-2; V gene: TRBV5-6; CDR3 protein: ASSSHDGLAGGGTGELF
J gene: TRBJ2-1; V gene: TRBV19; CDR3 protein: ASSLQVYNEQF
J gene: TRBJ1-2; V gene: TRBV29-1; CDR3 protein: SVEALGRGSHGYT
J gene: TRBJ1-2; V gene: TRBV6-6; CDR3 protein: ASSYPEGQGDGYT
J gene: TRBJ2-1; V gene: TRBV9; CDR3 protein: ASSVTGRERFNEQF
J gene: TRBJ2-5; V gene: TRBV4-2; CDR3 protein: ASSQDRETQY
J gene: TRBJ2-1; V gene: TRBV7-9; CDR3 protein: ASSLRVAGEYNEQF
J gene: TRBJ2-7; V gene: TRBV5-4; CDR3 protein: ASSTAGRDYEQY
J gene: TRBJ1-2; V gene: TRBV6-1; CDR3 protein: ASSEGGKGYT
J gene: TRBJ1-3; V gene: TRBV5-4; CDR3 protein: ASSQGGSSSGNTIY
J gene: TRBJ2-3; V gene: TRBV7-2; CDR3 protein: ASSSGGDTQY
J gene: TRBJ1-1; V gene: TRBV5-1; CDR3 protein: ASSLGRKNTEAF
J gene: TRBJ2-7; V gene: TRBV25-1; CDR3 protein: ASSGGQRAYEQY
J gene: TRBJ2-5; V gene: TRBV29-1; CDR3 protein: SVGLAGGEETQY
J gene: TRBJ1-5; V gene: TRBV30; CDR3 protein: AWSTGGSGQPQH
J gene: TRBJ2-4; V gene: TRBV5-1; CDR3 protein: ASSLFPGLAGGPQKNIQY
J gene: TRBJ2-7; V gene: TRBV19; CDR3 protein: ASSTGTNYEQY
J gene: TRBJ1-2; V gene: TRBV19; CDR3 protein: ASSIGRGLYGYT
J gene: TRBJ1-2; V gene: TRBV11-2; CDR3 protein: ASSSVLWGYT
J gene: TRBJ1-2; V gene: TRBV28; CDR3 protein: ASSTGTGNGYT
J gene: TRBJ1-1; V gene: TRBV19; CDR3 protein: ASSSADVRGQVFAAF
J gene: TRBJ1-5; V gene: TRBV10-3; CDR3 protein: AISESTLGSPYSNQPQH
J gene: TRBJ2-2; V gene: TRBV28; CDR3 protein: ASSSNRGTSGGTGELF
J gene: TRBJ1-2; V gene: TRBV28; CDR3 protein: ASSGGLGYGYT
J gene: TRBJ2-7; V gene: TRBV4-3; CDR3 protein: ASSQDRISGSSYEQY
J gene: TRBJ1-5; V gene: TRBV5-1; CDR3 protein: ASSLGGSNQPQH
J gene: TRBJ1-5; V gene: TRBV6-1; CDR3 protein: ASSEGGHSNQPQH
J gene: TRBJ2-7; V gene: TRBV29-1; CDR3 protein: SAMDRGYEQY